This paragraph reports one TCR beta chain. Its target is not known. The sample belongs to a study of T cell responses to AZD1222 COVID-19 vaccine. For the study at large: Combined were second doses at about 4 or about 12 weeks.

Data came from immunoSEQ multiplex PCR; TCRdb stores just in-frame clones and leaves some out. In the table there are roughly 100,000 clones, 80% to 85% of which are singletons. Study-wide results and limits: Repertoire sampling happened only post peak T cell response.

Germline V gene lookup returns CDR1 MNHEY and CDR2 SVGAGI. Trimming pared 6 bases from V and 1 base from J, leaving 15 bases between. The CDR3 is made up of 15 amino acids. This specimen consisted of peripheral blood, obtained on day 0 of AZD1222 vaccination. This TCR was recovered from an adult in good health. V usage is TRBV6-5 and J usage is TRBJ2-5; a possible D gene is TRBD2 (5 bases). The CDR3 spells CASRPSWAGQETQYF. In DNA form, the CDR3 reads TGTGCCAGCAGGCCCTCTTGGGCGGGCCAAGAGACCCAGTACTTC.